The T cell receptor (beta chain) under discussion was sequenced for a study of blood T cell repertoires in COVID-19. The CDR3 runs to 14 residues. Germline lookup yields CDR1 MNHEY and CDR2 SVGAGI. Trimming took 0 bases from V and 6 from J; bases not matched to a gene: 2. Per the authors' pipeline: Reference gene primer amplification in the assay estimated nucleated cell counts. Clones were read by immunoSEQ multiplex PCR, and TCRdb kept only the in-frame ones, dropping some. The V and J calls and clone size were taken over from that table, and D and trimming were inferred from the DNA. The profile shows about 120,000 clones, over 60% of them singletons.

Sequencing was carried out using peripheral blood. This clonotype was obtained from a human donor in a cohort sampled during active COVID-19. The chain employs TRBV6-5 and TRBJ1-5, with TRBD1 matching over 7 bases. DNA of the CDR3: TGTGCCAGCAGTTACTCTGACAGGGTTCAGCCCCAGCATTTT. Amino acids: CASSYSDRVQPQHF.